This T cell receptor beta chain emerged from a study of T-cell reconstitution after alpha-beta-depleted transplantation in children. Unique molecular identifiers were incorporated when the TCRbeta library was constructed. TCRdb re-derived calls from the PCR reads in MiXCR, one entry per CDR3 protein. The table shows 450,000 to 700,000 distinct CDR3 sequences, with over 20% occurring only once. Germline V gene sequence: CDR1 SGHRS, CDR2 YFSETQ. Losses at the gene ends were 2 bases for V and 1 base for J; bases not matched to a gene: 9. The length of the CDR3 is 18 residues. Study observations and caveats: Certain patients had high TCRbeta diversity at day 60, and it came from recipient T cells and thymic progenitors that survived. A year post-transplant, T-cell counts and diversity derived mostly from newly produced T cells.

As to this clonotype: Its cognate antigen is unknown.

The specimen comprised PBMCs, sampled before TCRalphabeta/CD19-depleted stem cell transplant. The chain links TRBV5-1 to TRBJ2-1; 10 nucleotides agree with TRBD2. This receptor was taken from a boy less than two years old with Wiskott-Aldrich syndrome, due to receive a stem cell transplant. The CDR3 here is CASSLPFSGRPSYNEQFF. The CDR3 nucleotides are TGCGCCAGCAGCTTACCCTTTAGCGGGAGGCCATCCTACAATGAGCAGTTCTTC.